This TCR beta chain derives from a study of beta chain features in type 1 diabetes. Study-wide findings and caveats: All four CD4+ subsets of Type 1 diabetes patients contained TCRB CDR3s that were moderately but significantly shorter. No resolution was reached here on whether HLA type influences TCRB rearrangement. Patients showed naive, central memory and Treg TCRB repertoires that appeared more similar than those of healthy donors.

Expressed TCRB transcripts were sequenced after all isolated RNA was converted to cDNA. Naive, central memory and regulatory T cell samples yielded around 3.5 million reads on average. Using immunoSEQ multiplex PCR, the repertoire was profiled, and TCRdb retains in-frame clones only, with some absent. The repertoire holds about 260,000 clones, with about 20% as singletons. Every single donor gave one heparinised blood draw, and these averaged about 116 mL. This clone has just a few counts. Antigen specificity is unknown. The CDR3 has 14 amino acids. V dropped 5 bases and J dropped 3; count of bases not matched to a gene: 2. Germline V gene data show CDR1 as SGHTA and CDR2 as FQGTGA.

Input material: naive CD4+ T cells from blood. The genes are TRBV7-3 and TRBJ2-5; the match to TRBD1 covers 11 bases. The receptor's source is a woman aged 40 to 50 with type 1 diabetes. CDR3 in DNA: TGTGCCAGCAGCGAGGGACAGGGGGAAGAGACCCAGTACTTC. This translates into CASSEGQGEETQYF.